These 28 T cell receptor beta chains were sequenced from one sample in a study of T cell responses to AZD1222 COVID-19 vaccine. Sequencing was performed with immunoSEQ multiplex PCR; in TCRdb, only in-frame clones are kept and a portion is missing. The sample includes 110,000 to 150,000 clones, around 85% of them seen just once. Source: peripheral blood, taken on day 0 of AZD1222 vaccination. Receptor source: an adult in good health.

The chain combines TRBV3-1 (or the pseudogene TRBV3-2) with TRBJ2-3, with 10 bases fitting TRBD1. This CDR3 has 16 residues. With V trimmed by 1 base and J by 6 bases, 7 bases remained unmatched. CDR1 is LGHDT and CDR2 is YNNKEL in the germline V gene (reference sequence). The CDR3 DNA reads as TGTGCCAGCAGCCAAGTTGGGACAGGGGAGGGGGATACGCAGTATTTT. The encoded protein is CASSQVGTGEGDTQYF.

This sequence joins TRBV19 and TRBJ1-4, with 10 bases aligning to TRBD1. The V and J ends lost 4 bases and 3 bases, in that order; junction bases with no gene match: 11. CDR3 size: 18 residues. Per germline, CDR1 LNHDA and CDR2 SQIVND (reference sequence). DNA for the CDR3: TGTGCCAGTAGTAAAAAAGGACAGGGGGTTGCGGCTAATGAAAAACTGTTTTTT. Its translation is CASSKKGQGVAANEKLFF.

This chain connects TRBV5-8 to TRBJ1-1; maybe TRBD1 (5 bases). The CDR3 loop spans 13 amino acids. Germline values: CDR1 SGHTS, CDR2 YDEGEE. Trimming took off 1 base at V and 5 bases at J, with 9 bases between the two ends. CDR3: CASSLRWGTEAFF. CDR3 bases: TGTGCCAGCAGCTTGAGGTGGGGGACTGAAGCTTTCTTT.

A remark on this clone: The limits of the CDR3 on the DNA are not certain, so only TCRdb's listed CDR3 is given. V gene TRBV9 combines with J gene TRBJ1-2; the table names TRBD1, a call not compared with the DNA. Both ends counted, the CDR3 spans 15 residues. Looked up from germline, CDR1 is SGDLS and CDR2 is YYNGEE. CDR3 sequence: CASSVGPGQPYGYTF.

This sequence joins TRBV7-9 and TRBJ1-4; possible D gene TRBD1, 5 bases. The germline V gene encodes CDR1 SEHNR and CDR2 FQNEAQ (reference sequence). The CDR3 is 16 amino acids. With 5 bases removed from V and 0 bases from J, the gap between germline ends came to 13 bases. CDR3 coding DNA: TGTGCCAGCAGCCGAAGCGGGGGGGCAACTAATGAAAAACTGTTTTTT. This encodes CASSRSGGATNEKLFF.

The chain carries TRBV28 and TRBJ1-6, with TRBD1 as a possible D gene (6 bases). The CDR3 totals 16 residues. V lost 2 bases to trimming and J lost 7 bases, with 15 bases between them. Per the germline V gene, CDR1 is MDHEN and CDR2 is SYDVKM. The CDR3 loop reads CASSLSLGGRNSPLHF. CDR3 sequence (DNA): TGTGCCAGCAGTTTAAGTTTGGGGGGCAGGAATTCACCCCTCCACTTT.

The gene calls are TRBV10-3 and TRBJ2-7, with TRBD1 as a possible D gene (5 bases). The CDR3 runs to 14 residues. The V end was cut by 5 bases, the J end by 0 bases, with 11 bases between. Germline-derived CDR1 and CDR2 are ENHRY and SYGVKD. CDR3 sequence (DNA): TGTGCCATCAGTAAGGGGTCGAGCTCCTACGAGCAGTACTTC. Amino acids: CAISKGSSSYEQYF.

The V gene is TRBV6-5, the J gene TRBJ1-6, with a weak D call TRBD1 (6 bases). V was cut by 6 bases and J by 10 bases, with 16 bases left in between. CDR1 is MNHEY and CDR2 is SVGAGI in the germline V gene. CDR3 length: 14 amino acids. CDR3 amino acids: CASRVRGTYSPLHF. In DNA, the CDR3 is TGTGCCAGCAGGGTCAGGGGAACCTACTCACCCCTCCACTTT.

The CDR3 spells CASSLVEGLYNEQFF. The CDR3 nucleotides read TGTGCCAGCAGCTTAGTAGAAGGGCTCTACAATGAGCAGTTCTTC. The chain is built from TRBV7-9 and TRBJ2-1; D uncertain. Looked up from germline, CDR1 is SEHNR and CDR2 is FQNEAQ (reference sequence). V was shortened by 1 base and J by 3 bases, with 10 bases between the two germline ends. The length of the CDR3 is 15 residues.

The V and J genes are TRBV5-4 and TRBJ2-7; 7 positions match TRBD2. The CDR3 extends over 15 amino acids. CDR1 and CDR2 (germline): SGHNT, YYREEE (reference sequence). Unmatched junction bases numbered 7, after V lost 0 bases and J lost 4 bases. This chain's CDR3 is CASSLGWEGQYEQYF. As DNA, the CDR3 is TGTGCCAGCAGCTTGGGGTGGGAGGGCCAATACGAGCAGTACTTC.

CDR3 DNA sequence: TGTGCCAGCAGCTCAACCCGCCGGGACCTGCGGGACCATGGCTACACCTTC. Its translation is CASSSTRRDLRDHGYTF. The chain joins TRBV11-2 to TRBJ1-2, with D possibly TRBD1 on 5 matching bases. The CDR3 extends over 17 amino acids. Deletions cut 4 bases from V and 6 bases from J, with 24 bases between. Germline V gene lookup returns CDR1 SGHAT and CDR2 FQNNGV. The full variable domain, completed using reference TRBV11-2 and TRBJ1-2, is EAGVAQSPRYKIIEKRQSVAFWCNPISGHATLYWYQQILGQGPKLLIQFQNNGVVDDSQLPKDRFSAERLKGVDSTLKIQPAKLEDSAVYLCASSSTRRDLRDHGYTFGSGTRLTVV.

This chain connects TRBV10-3 to TRBJ1-1, with TRBD1 matching over 10 bases. This CDR3 is built from 16 residues. Germline values: CDR1 ENHRY, CDR2 SYGVKD. V was clipped by 7 bases and J by 4 bases; unmatched bases: 12. This chain's CDR3 is CAINPTGTGVGTEAFF. The CDR3 DNA is TGTGCCATCAATCCCACCGGGACAGGGGTTGGCACTGAAGCTTTCTTT.

This chain connects TRBV9 to TRBJ2-3, with unresolved D. Germline V CDR1 and CDR2: SGDLS, YYNGEE. Trimming removed 0 bases from V and 0 bases from J, with 5 bases in between. The CDR3 length is 14 residues. The CDR3 spells CASSVGYSTDTQYF. The DNA for the CDR3 is TGTGCCAGCAGCGTAGGTTATAGCACAGATACGCAGTATTTT.

Notes on this clone: Other nucleotide sequences in the sample specify the same CDR3. This chain joins TRBV11-3 and TRBJ1-1; D uncertain. The CDR3 runs to 13 residues. Looked up from germline, CDR1 is SGHNT and CDR2 is YENEEA. Trimming pared 1 base from V and 1 base from J, leaving 4 bases between. The CDR3 loop reads CASSLVGNTEAFF. The CDR3 DNA sequence: TGTGCCAGCAGCTTAGTCGGGAACACTGAAGCTTTCTTT.

The chain combines TRBV7-2 with TRBJ2-7; 9 positions match TRBD2. V shed 3 bases and J 11 bases; nucleotides not matched to a gene: 11. There are 14 residues in the CDR3. CDR1 SGHTA and CDR2 FQGNSA come from the germline V gene. The CDR3 nucleotides read TGTGCCAGCAGCTTCCCTTTGCGGGAGGGCCGCAAGTACTTC. This codes for CASSFPLREGRKYF.

This rearrangement joins TRBV19 to TRBJ2-3; the match to TRBD2 covers 11 bases. CDR1 is LNHDA, CDR2 SQIVND, per germline (reference sequence). V trimming: 9 bases; J trimming: 2 bases; junction bases outside the gene matches: 7. CDR3 size: 15 residues. The CDR3 DNA sequence: TGTGCCAGCACCCTTAGCGGGGGGGTCACAGATACGCAGTATTTT. The encoded protein is CASTLSGGVTDTQYF.

The chain has TRBV2 and TRBJ2-7, with D maybe TRBD1 (5 bases). Germline loops: CDR1 SNHLY, CDR2 FYNNEI. CDR3 length equals 12 residues. Trimming pared 10 bases from V and 1 base from J, leaving 11 bases between. The CDR3 loop reads CANSKGSYEQYF. The CDR3 DNA is TGTGCCAACTCCAAGGGGTCCTACGAGCAGTACTTC.

J is TRBJ2-3 and V is TRBV10-2, with D possibly being TRBD1 (5 bases). This CDR3 is 12 amino acids long. V gave up 8 bases and J gave up 4 bases, with 10 bases separating them. Germline values: CDR1 WSHSY, CDR2 SAAADI. The CDR3 reads CASCRVPDTQYF. Here the CDR3 DNA reads TGCGCCAGCTGCAGGGTCCCAGATACGCAGTATTTT.

V usage is TRBV10-3 and J usage is TRBJ1-2; D call uncertain. Trimming pared 0 bases from V and 8 bases from J, leaving 13 bases between. From germline, CDR1 is ENHRY and CDR2 SYGVKD. This CDR3 comprises 14 residues. The CDR3 reads CAISESGPLGGYTF. In DNA form, the CDR3 reads TGTGCCATCAGTGAGTCCGGCCCCCTGGGGGGCTACACCTTC.

This rearrangement joins TRBV2 to TRBJ2-3; 8 bases line up with TRBD2. The CDR3 extends over 15 amino acids. Unmatched junction bases numbered 11, after V lost 10 bases and J lost 2 bases. Germline-derived CDR1 and CDR2 are SNHLY and FYNNEI. CDR3 nucleotide sequence: TGTGCCACTGGGTTACTAGCGGAATTCACAGATACGCAGTATTTT. This translates into CATGLLAEFTDTQYF.

The chain combines TRBV5-1 with TRBJ1-1, with D possibly matching TRBD1 (5 bases). V lost 4 bases and J 0 bases, leaving 7 bases between the germline ends. This CDR3 has 13 amino acids. Germline V gives CDR1 SGHRS, CDR2 YFSETQ. CDR3 bases: TGCGCCAGCAGCAAGGGGATGAACACTGAAGCTTTCTTT. Residues: CASSKGMNTEAFF.

The V and J genes are TRBV9 and TRBJ2-5; TRBD2 matches 15 bases. V was clipped by 4 bases and J by 5 bases; unmatched bases: 6. The CDR3 consists of 16 residues. Germline V gene lookup returns CDR1 SGDLS and CDR2 YYNGEE. The CDR3 region has the DNA TGTGCCAGCAGCCCGGGGACTAGCGGGGGGCCGGAGACCCAGTACTTC. The encoded protein is CASSPGTSGGPETQYF.

A few counts support this clone. The J gene is TRBJ1-3, the V gene TRBV28, with D unclear. CDR1 is MDHEN, CDR2 SYDVKM, per germline. V lost 2 bases, J lost 7 bases, and 3 bases lay in between. CDR3 length: 11 residues. The CDR3 nucleotides read TGTGCCAGCAGTTTAATGAACACCATATATTTT. Its translation: CASSLMNTIYF. Together with reference TRBV28 and TRBJ1-3, the CDR3 gives the full variable domain: DVKVTQSSRYLVKRTGEKVFLECVQDMDHENMFWYRQDPGLGLRLIYFSYDVKMKEKGDIPEGYSVSREKKERFSLILESASTNQTSMYLCASSLMNTIYFGEGSWLTVV.

This chain connects TRBV24-1 to TRBJ2-3; the match to TRBD2 covers 8 bases. CDR3 size: 18 residues. Looked up from germline, CDR1 is KGHDR and CDR2 is SFDVKD. The J segment lost 1 base and the V segment lost 5 bases, leaving 13 bases of the junction unmatched. CDR3 DNA sequence: TGTGCCACCAGTGCAACCTACGGCTCAGCGGGGGGCACAGATACGCAGTATTTT. Its protein is CATSATYGSAGGTDTQYF.

CDR3 sequence: CATLLVDKPLSDPQHF. The CDR3 region has the DNA TGTGCCACCCTACTCGTTGACAAACCCCTATCGGACCCCCAGCATTTT. The chain recombines TRBV11-3 with TRBJ1-5; D call uncertain. The CDR3 extends over 16 amino acids. With 10 bases removed from V and 10 bases from J, the gap between germline ends came to 29 bases. Germline values: CDR1 SGHNT, CDR2 YENEEA. The complete variable domain, with remaining parts taken from reference TRBV11-3 and TRBJ1-5, reads EAGVVQSPRYKIIEKKQPVAFWCNPISGHNTLYWYLQNLGQGPELLIRYENEEAVDDSQLPKDRFSAERLKGVDSTLKIQPAELGDSAVYLCATLLVDKPLSDPQHFGDGTRLSIL.

The rearrangement joins TRBV19 to TRBJ1-6; 8 bases fit TRBD1. The CDR3 consists of 15 residues. The V segment lost 5 bases and the J segment 1 base; nucleotides outside the gene matches: 1. Germline CDR1 LNHDA, CDR2 SQIVND (reference sequence). DNA of the CDR3: TGTGCCAGTAGTGGACAGGGTTCCTATAATTCACCCCTCCACTTT. Its protein is CASSGQGSYNSPLHF. The whole variable domain, filled in from reference TRBV19 and TRBJ1-6, reads DGGITQSPKYLFRKEGQNVTLSCEQNLNHDAMYWYRQDPGQGLRLIYYSQIVNDFQKGDIAEGYSVSREKKESFPLTVTSAQKNPTAFYLCASSGQGSYNSPLHFGNGTRLTVT.

The table lists this clone with a few counts. V is TRBV12-5 and J is TRBJ2-7; 10 bases line up with TRBD1. The junction had 22 bases not matched to a gene; V was cut back by 0 bases and J by 2 bases. CDR3 length: 22 amino acids. The germline V gene has CDR1 LGHNT and CDR2 FRNRAP. CDR3 loop: CASGLVIRPGQGRQGLTYEQYF. The CDR3 nucleotides read TGTGCTAGTGGTTTGGTAATTCGACCGGGACAGGGGAGACAAGGACTAACCTACGAGCAGTACTTC.

The V call is TRBV30, the J call TRBJ1-2; D possibly corresponds to TRBD1 (5 bases). Per germline, CDR1 GTSNPN and CDR2 SVGIG (reference sequence). With 3 bases removed from V and 3 bases from J, the gap between germline ends came to 14 bases. The CDR3 loop spans 14 amino acids. CDR3 coding DNA: TGTGCCTGGAGCCGGCCGGGACTCTACTATGGCTACACCTTC. It is translated as CAWSRPGLYYGYTF.